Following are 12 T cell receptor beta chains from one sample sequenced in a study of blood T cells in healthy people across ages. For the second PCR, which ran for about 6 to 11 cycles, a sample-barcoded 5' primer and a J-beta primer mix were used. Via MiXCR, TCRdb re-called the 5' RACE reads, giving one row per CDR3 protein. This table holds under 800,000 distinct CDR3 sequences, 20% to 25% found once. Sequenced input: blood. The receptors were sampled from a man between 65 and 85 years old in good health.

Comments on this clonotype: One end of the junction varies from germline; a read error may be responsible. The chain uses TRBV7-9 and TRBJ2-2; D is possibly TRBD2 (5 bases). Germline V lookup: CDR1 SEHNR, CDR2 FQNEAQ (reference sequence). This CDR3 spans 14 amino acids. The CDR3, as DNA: TGTGCCAGCAAGACTGACACTAACACCGGGGAGCCGTTTTTT. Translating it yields CASKTDTNTGEPFF.

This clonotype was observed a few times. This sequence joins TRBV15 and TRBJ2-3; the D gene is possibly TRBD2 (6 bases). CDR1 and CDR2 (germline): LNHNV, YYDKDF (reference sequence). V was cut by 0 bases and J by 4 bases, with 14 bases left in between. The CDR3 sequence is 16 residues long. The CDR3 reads CATSRELNSGADTQYF. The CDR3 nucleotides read TGTGCCACCAGCAGAGAACTGAACTCGGGGGCAGATACGCAGTATTTT.

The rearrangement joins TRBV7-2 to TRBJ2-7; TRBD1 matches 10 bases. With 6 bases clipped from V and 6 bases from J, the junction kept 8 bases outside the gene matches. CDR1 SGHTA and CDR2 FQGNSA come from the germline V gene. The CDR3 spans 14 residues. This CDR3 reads CASRLDRGRFEQYF. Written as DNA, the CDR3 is TGTGCCAGCAGACTCGACAGGGGGCGCTTCGAGCAGTACTTC.

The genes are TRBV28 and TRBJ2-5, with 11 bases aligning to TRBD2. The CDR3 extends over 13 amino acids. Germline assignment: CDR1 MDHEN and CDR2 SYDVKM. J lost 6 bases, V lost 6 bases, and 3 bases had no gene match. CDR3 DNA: TGTGCCAGCAGGACTAGCGGGATTCAGACCCAGTACTTC. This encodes CASRTSGIQTQYF.

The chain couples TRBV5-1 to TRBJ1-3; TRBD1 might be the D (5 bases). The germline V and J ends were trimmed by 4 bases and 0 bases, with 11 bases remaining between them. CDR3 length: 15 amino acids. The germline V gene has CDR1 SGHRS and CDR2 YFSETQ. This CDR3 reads CASSQTGASGNTIYF. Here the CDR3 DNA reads TGCGCCAGCAGCCAGACCGGGGCCTCTGGAAACACCATATATTTT.

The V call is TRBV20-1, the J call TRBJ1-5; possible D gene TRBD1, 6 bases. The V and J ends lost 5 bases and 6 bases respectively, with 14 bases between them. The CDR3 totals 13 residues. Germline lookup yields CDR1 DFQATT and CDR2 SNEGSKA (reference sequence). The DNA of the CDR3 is TGCAGTGCTCGGGCGGGGGCGGCTCAGCCCCAGCATTTT. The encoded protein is CSARAGAAQPQHF.

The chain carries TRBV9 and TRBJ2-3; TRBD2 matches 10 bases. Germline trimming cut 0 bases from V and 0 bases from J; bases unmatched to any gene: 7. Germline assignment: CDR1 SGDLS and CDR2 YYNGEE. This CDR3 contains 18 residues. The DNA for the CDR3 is TGTGCCAGCAGCGTAGAGACTAGCGGGTTCTCTAGCACAGATACGCAGTATTTT. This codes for CASSVETSGFSSTDTQYF.

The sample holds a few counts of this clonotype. The CDR3 loop reads CASSFPDSPNEKLFF. In DNA, the CDR3 is TGTGCCAGCAGCTTCCCAGACAGCCCAAATGAAAAACTGTTTTTT. This sequence joins TRBV7-9 and TRBJ1-4; tentatively, D is TRBD1 (5 bases). Trimming stripped 3 bases from V and 5 bases from J, with 13 bases between. The CDR3 is 15 residues long. Germline V gene data show CDR1 as SEHNR and CDR2 as FQNEAQ (reference sequence).

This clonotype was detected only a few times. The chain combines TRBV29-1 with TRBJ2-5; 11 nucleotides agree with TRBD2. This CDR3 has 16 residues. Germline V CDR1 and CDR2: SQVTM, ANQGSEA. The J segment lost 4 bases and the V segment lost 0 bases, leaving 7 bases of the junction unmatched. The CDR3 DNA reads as TGCAGCGTTGAAGATTTAGTTGGACTAGCGGGAGAGACCCAGTACTTC. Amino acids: CSVEDLVGLAGETQYF. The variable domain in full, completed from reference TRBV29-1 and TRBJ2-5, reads SAVISQKPSRDICQRGTSLTIQCQVDSQVTMMFWYRQQPGQSLTLIATANQGSEATYESGFVIDKFPISRPNLTFSTLTVSNMSPEDSSIYLCSVEDLVGLAGETQYFGPGTRLLVL.

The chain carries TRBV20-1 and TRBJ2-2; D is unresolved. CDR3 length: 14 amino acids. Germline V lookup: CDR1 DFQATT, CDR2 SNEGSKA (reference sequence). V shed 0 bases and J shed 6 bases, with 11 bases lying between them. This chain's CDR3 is CSARDTRRSGELFF. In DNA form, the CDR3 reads TGCAGTGCTAGAGATACCAGGCGCTCCGGGGAGCTGTTTTTT.

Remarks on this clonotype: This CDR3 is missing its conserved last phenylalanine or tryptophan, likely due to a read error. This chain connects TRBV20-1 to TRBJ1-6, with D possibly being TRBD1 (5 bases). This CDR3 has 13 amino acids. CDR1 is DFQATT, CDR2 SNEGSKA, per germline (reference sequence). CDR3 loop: CSGGTLTGGSLHL. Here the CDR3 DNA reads TGCAGCGGGGGGACCCTGACGGGAGGATCCCTCCACCTT.

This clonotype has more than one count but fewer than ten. The CDR3: CASSQVRGGRAETQYF. The CDR3 region has the DNA TGCGCCAGCAGCCAAGTTCGGGGGGGTCGTGCCGAGACCCAGTACTTC. The chain recombines TRBV4-1 with TRBJ2-5; 8 nucleotides line up with TRBD2. With 1 base clipped from V and 5 bases from J, the junction kept 9 bases outside the gene matches. There are 16 residues in the CDR3. CDR1 and CDR2 (germline): MGHRA, YSYEKL.